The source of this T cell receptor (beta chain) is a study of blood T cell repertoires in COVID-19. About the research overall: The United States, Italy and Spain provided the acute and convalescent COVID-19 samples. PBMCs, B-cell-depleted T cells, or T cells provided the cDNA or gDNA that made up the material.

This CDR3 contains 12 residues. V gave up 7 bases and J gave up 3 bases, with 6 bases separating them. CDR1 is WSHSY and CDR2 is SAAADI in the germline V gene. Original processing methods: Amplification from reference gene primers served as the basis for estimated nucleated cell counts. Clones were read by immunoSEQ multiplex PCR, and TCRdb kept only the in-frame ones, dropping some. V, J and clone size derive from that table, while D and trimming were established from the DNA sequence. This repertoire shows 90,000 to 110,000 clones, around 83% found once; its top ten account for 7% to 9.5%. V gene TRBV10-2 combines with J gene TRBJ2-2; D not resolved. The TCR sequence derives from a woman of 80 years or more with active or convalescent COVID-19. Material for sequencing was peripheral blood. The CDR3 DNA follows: TGCGCCAGCATGTCATACACCGGGGAGCTGTTTTTT. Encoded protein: CASMSYTGELFF.